This passage covers 21 T cell receptor beta chains from one sample sequenced in a study of blood T cell repertoires in COVID-19. The data were produced by immunoSEQ multiplex PCR, yet TCRdb's version contains in-frame clones alone and is incomplete. The sample lists about 210,000 clones, 80% to 90% occurring once. The sample comprised PBMCs or T cells enriched from blood (not recorded which). These receptors all come from a man between 25 and 39 years old who had recovered from COVID-19.

The chain combines TRBV19 with TRBJ1-1; perhaps TRBD1 as D (6 bases). Trimming shortened V by 4 bases and J by 4 bases, and 16 bases separated the two germline ends. The CDR3 totals 15 residues. Germline assignment: CDR1 LNHDA and CDR2 SQIVND (reference sequence). CDR3 protein: CASSTQVTGTTEAFF. In nucleotides, the CDR3 is TGTGCCAGTAGTACCCAAGTTACAGGGACCACTGAAGCTTTCTTT. Together with reference TRBV19 and TRBJ1-1, the CDR3 gives the full variable domain: DGGITQSPKYLFRKEGQNVTLSCEQNLNHDAMYWYRQDPGQGLRLIYYSQIVNDFQKGDIAEGYSVSREKKESFPLTVTSAQKNPTAFYLCASSTQVTGTTEAFFGQGTRLTVV.

This sequence joins TRBV27 and TRBJ2-2; 8 bases fit TRBD2. Trimming removed 5 bases from V and 6 bases from J; junction bases left unmatched: 14. The CDR3 runs 17 residues. Germline CDR1 and CDR2: MNHEY and SMNVEV (reference sequence). The CDR3 DNA is TGTGCCAGCAGTCCCCTCGGGGGGGTGGTGGGAGCCGGGGAGCTGTTTTTT. It is translated as CASSPLGGVVGAGELFF.

The gene calls are TRBV6-2 or TRBV6-3 and TRBJ1-1; 7 nucleotides line up with TRBD1. The germline V gene has CDR1 MNHEY and CDR2 SVGEGT. CDR3 length: 15 residues. V dropped 2 bases and J dropped 6; count of bases not matched to a gene: 9. The CDR3 nucleotides are TGTGCCAGCAGTTACACCGAGGGGGCGGTTGCTGAAGCTTTCTTT. This sequence encodes CASSYTEGAVAEAFF.

The chain is built from TRBV5-5 and TRBJ1-4; TRBD1 agrees at 7 bases. V gave up 4 bases and J gave up 0 bases; unmatched junction bases: 6. CDR3 length: 16 residues. Germline CDR1 SGHKS, CDR2 YYEKEE (reference sequence). The CDR3 coding sequence is TGTGCCAGCAGCCCCAGACAGGGCGCAACTAATGAAAAACTGTTTTTT. As protein: CASSPRQGATNEKLFF.

This clone was recorded only once. The chain carries TRBV7-9 and TRBJ1-6; no clear D gene. Germline lookup yields CDR1 SEHNR and CDR2 FQNEAQ (reference sequence). The length of the CDR3 is 13 residues. V gave up 0 bases and J gave up 6 bases, with 3 bases separating them. The CDR3 nucleotides read TGTGCCAGCAGCTTAGCCCTTAATTCACCCCTCCACTTT. Amino acid sequence: CASSLALNSPLHF.

This chain links TRBV10-3 with TRBJ2-5; the match to TRBD2 covers 7 bases. Germline V CDR1 and CDR2: ENHRY, SYGVKD. CDR3 length equals 12 residues. The V gene end was trimmed by 6 bases and the J gene end by 4 bases; junction bases not matched to a gene: 2. CDR3: CAISREGETQYF. The CDR3 nucleotides are TGTGCCATCAGCAGGGAGGGAGAGACCCAGTACTTC.

The J gene is TRBJ1-1, the V gene TRBV4-1; 7 nucleotides agree with TRBD1. J lost 5 bases, V lost 8 bases, and 5 bases had no gene match. The germline V gene has CDR1 MGHRA and CDR2 YSYEKL. The CDR3 length is 12 residues. The CDR3 sequence is CASSSGGTEAFF. The CDR3 nucleotides are TGCGCCAGCTCTTCAGGGGGAACTGAAGCTTTCTTT.

The chain recombines TRBV28 with TRBJ1-5; tentatively, D is TRBD1 (6 bases). The CDR3 is made up of 16 amino acids. CDR1 MDHEN and CDR2 SYDVKM come from the germline V gene. The V and J ends lost 5 bases and 4 bases respectively, with 18 bases between them. Here the CDR3 DNA reads TGTGCCAGCAGTCTCCTCTATGGGACAACGAATCAGCCCCAGCATTTT. Amino acid sequence: CASSLLYGTTNQPQHF.

Note on this clone: One junction end disagrees with the germline gene, perhaps due to a read error. The rearrangement joins TRBV7-7 to TRBJ1-3, with TRBD1 matching over 8 bases. The CDR3 runs 15 residues. Germline assignment: CDR1 SSHAT and CDR2 FNYEAQ (reference sequence). The chain's CDR3 is CASSSRQGAGNTIYF. As DNA, the CDR3 is TGTGCTAGCAGCTCAAGGCAGGGGGCAGGAAACACCATATATTTT.

This clone was observed a single time. The V and J genes are TRBV10-2 and TRBJ2-7; D unclear. Germline values: CDR1 WSHSY, CDR2 SAAADI. Trimming took 3 bases from V and 2 from J, leaving 5 bases between them. The CDR3 is made up of 12 amino acids. The DNA of the CDR3 is TGCGCCAGCAGTGACAGAACCTACGAGCAGTACTTC. As protein: CASSDRTYEQYF.

The genes are TRBV11-2 and TRBJ1-4; TRBD1 agrees at 7 bases. With V trimmed by 4 bases and J by 5 bases, 4 bases remained unmatched. Germline V CDR1 and CDR2: SGHAT, FQNNGV. This CDR3 comprises 14 residues. The CDR3 sequence is CASSSGQLNEKLFF. As DNA, the CDR3 is TGTGCCAGCAGCTCGGGACAGTTAAATGAAAAACTGTTTTTT.

This rearrangement joins TRBV27 to TRBJ1-5, with 9 nucleotides matching TRBD1. Trimming at V came to 1 base and at J to 7 bases, leaving 8 bases not matched to a gene. CDR1 and CDR2 (germline): MNHEY, SMNVEV (reference sequence). This CDR3 has 16 amino acids. The CDR3 DNA reads TGTGCCAGCAGTTTATTGGCCGGGGACAGGGTCCAGCCCCAGCATTTT. As protein: CASSLLAGDRVQPQHF.

The V gene is TRBV7-9, the J gene TRBJ2-7; 11 bases match TRBD2. Germline trimming cut 5 bases from V and 3 bases from J; bases unmatched to any gene: 3. Looked up from germline, CDR1 is SEHNR and CDR2 is FQNEAQ (reference sequence). The CDR3 spans 14 residues. The CDR3 DNA follows: TGTGCCAGCAGCCGAACTAGCGGGAGCTACGAGCAGTACTTC. Amino acids: CASSRTSGSYEQYF.

This chain joins TRBV24-1 and TRBJ2-5; TRBD2 matches at 8 bases. The germline V gene encodes CDR1 KGHDR and CDR2 SFDVKD. The V and J ends lost 9 bases and 5 bases, in that order; junction bases with no gene match: 13. The CDR3 length is 15 residues. As DNA, the CDR3 is TGTGCCACCCAGGCGGGAGGTTATACTAGGGAGACCCAGTACTTC. Its translation: CATQAGGYTRETQYF.

The chain links TRBV6-5 to TRBJ1-6; D is ambiguous. Deletions cut 6 bases from V and 9 bases from J, with 12 bases between. CDR3 size: 13 residues. CDR1 is MNHEY and CDR2 is SVGAGI in the germline V gene. The CDR3 reads CASRRGESSPLHF. For the CDR3, the DNA is TGTGCCAGCAGACGTGGAGAGAGTTCACCCCTCCACTTT.

The chain uses TRBV7-9 and TRBJ2-2, with D perhaps matching TRBD1 (5 bases). CDR1 and CDR2 (germline): SEHNR, FQNEAQ (reference sequence). The CDR3 length is 14 residues. The germline V and J ends were trimmed by 1 base and 6 bases, with 9 bases remaining between them. The CDR3 coding sequence is TGTGCCAGCAGCTTAGTAGGGGATGCCGGGGAGCTGTTTTTT. Translated, it gives CASSLVGDAGELFF.

This sequence joins TRBV4-2 and TRBJ2-7; no reliable D call. There are 13 residues in the CDR3. Germline CDR1 and CDR2: LGHNA and YNFKEQ. V lost 3 bases to trimming and J lost 0 bases, with 6 bases between them. CDR3 in amino acids: CASSHVFSYEQYF. CDR3 nucleotides: TGTGCCAGCAGCCATGTCTTCTCCTACGAGCAGTACTTC.

This clone appeared a few times. This sequence joins TRBV5-8 and TRBJ2-4; TRBD2 is a possible D gene (6 bases). Germline V lookup: CDR1 SGHTS, CDR2 YDEGEE. Trimming took off 5 bases at V and 3 bases at J, with 12 bases between the two ends. This CDR3 has 14 amino acids. CDR3 amino acids: CASSPGDVKNIQYF. CDR3 sequence (DNA): TGTGCCAGCAGTCCGGGGGACGTCAAAAACATTCAGTACTTC.

The J gene is TRBJ2-7, the V gene TRBV11-2, with 11 bases aligning to TRBD1. The CDR3 extends over 16 amino acids. With V trimmed by 4 bases and J by 3 bases, 8 bases remained unmatched. The germline V gene has CDR1 SGHAT and CDR2 FQNNGV. The CDR3 DNA reads as TGTGCCAGCAGCTCCTCGCCGGGACAGGGGGTCTACGAGCAGTACTTC. It yields the protein CASSSSPGQGVYEQYF.

The chain carries TRBV2 and TRBJ2-7; D is unclear. CDR1 is SNHLY, CDR2 FYNNEI, per germline. V was shortened by 10 bases and J by 3 bases, with 10 bases between the two germline ends. The CDR3 is 11 residues long. Here the CDR3 reads CATRLNYEQYF. As DNA, the CDR3 is TGTGCCACCCGACTGAACTACGAGCAGTACTTC.

This clone was counted a single time. CDR3 sequence (DNA): TGTGCCAGCAGTTTACGGAGGGACCTTGAAGCTTTCTTT. Its protein is CASSLRRDLEAFF. The chain joins TRBV27 to TRBJ1-1; a possible D gene is TRBD1 (5 bases). The CDR3 totals 13 residues. V gave up 2 bases and J gave up 7 bases, with 11 bases separating them. Germline values: CDR1 MNHEY, CDR2 SMNVEV (reference sequence).